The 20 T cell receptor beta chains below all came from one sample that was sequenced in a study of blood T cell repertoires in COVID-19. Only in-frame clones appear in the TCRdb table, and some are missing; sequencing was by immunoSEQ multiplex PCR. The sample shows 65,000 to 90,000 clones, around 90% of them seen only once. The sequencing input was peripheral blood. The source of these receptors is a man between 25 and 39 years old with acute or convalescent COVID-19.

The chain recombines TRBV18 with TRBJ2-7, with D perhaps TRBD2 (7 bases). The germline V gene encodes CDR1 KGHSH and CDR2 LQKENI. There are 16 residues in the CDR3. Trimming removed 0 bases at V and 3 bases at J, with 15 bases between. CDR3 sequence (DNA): TGTGCCAGCTCACCACCGCGGGGGCCGAATTACTACGAGCAGTACTTC. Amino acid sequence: CASSPPRGPNYYEQYF.

CDR3: CASSPFWTGSNTEAFF. DNA of the CDR3: TGTGCCAGCTCACCCTTCTGGACAGGTTCGAACACTGAAGCTTTCTTT. The V gene is TRBV18, the J gene TRBJ1-1, with 7 bases fitting TRBD1. The CDR3 runs 16 residues. The ends lost 3 bases at V and 1 base at J; junction bases unmatched: 8. CDR1 KGHSH and CDR2 LQKENI come from the germline V gene.

CDR3 in amino acids: CASSLGTSTDTQYF. The CDR3 bases are TGTGCCAGCAGCTTAGGGACTAGCACAGATACGCAGTATTTT. This chain connects TRBV7-2 to TRBJ2-3; tentatively, D is TRBD2 (5 bases). V was trimmed by 1 base and J by 0 bases, leaving 5 bases between them. CDR1 and CDR2 from the germline V gene are SGHTA and FQGNSA. The CDR3 is made up of 14 amino acids. The whole variable domain, filled in from reference TRBV7-2 and TRBJ2-3, reads GAGVSQSPSNKVTEKGKDVELRCDPISGHTALYWYRQSLGQGLEFLIYFQGNSAPDKSGLPSDRFSAERTGGSVSTLTIQRTQQEDSAVYLCASSLGTSTDTQYFGPGTRLTVL.

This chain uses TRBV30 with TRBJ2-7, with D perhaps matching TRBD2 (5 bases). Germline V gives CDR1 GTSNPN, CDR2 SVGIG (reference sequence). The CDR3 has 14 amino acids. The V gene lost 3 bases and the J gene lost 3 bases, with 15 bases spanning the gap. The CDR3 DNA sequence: TGTGCCTGGAGCGCCAGCGGAGCCTACTACGAGCAGTACTTC. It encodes CAWSASGAYYEQYF.

CDR3 bases: TGTGCCAGCAGCCCTAGCACAGATACGCAGTATTTT. Its protein product is CASSPSTDTQYF. The genes are TRBV28 and TRBJ2-3, with D unresolved. With 6 bases removed from V and 0 bases from J, the gap between germline ends came to 4 bases. The CDR3 extends over 12 amino acids. Germline CDR1 reads MDHEN; CDR2 reads SYDVKM.

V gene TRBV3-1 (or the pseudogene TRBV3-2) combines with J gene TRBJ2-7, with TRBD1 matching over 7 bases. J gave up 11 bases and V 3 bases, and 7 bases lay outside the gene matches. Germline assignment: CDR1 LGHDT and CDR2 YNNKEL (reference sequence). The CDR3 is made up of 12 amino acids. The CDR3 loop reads CASSQNRGRKYF. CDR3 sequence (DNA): TGTGCCAGCAGCCAGAACAGGGGTAGAAAGTACTTC.

CDR3 coding DNA: TGTGCCAGCAGCGTAGGAAACGCGGGCGCAGAGACCCAGTACTTC. This codes for CASSVGNAGAETQYF. The chain carries TRBV9 and TRBJ2-5; D is possibly TRBD2 (5 bases). This CDR3 is built from 15 residues. From germline, CDR1 is SGDLS and CDR2 YYNGEE. Trimming removed 0 bases from V and 4 bases from J, with 13 bases in between.

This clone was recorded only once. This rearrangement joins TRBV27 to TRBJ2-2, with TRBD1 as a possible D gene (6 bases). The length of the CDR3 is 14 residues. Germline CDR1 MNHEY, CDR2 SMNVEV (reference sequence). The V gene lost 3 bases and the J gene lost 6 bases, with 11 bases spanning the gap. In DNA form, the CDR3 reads TGTGCCAGCAGTTTCAGGGGCGGCCCCGGGGAGCTGTTTTTT. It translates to CASSFRGGPGELFF.

The chain's CDR3 is CASRQGGNQPQHF. DNA of the CDR3: TGTGCCAGCAGACAGGGGGGGAATCAGCCCCAGCATTTT. J is TRBJ1-5 and V is TRBV28; 8 bases match TRBD1. V dropped 6 bases and J dropped 4; count of bases not matched to a gene: 2. CDR3 size: 13 residues. From germline, CDR1 is MDHEN and CDR2 SYDVKM.

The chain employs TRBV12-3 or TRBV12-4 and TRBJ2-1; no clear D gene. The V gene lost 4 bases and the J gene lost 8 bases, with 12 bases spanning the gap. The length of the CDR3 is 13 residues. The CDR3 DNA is TGTGCCAGCAGTTACACGTGGAGCGATGAGCAGTTCTTC. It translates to CASSYTWSDEQFF.

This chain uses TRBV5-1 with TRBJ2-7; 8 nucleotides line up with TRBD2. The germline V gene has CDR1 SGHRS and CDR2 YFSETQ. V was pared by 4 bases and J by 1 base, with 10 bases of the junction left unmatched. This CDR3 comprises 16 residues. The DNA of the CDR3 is TGCGCCAGCAGCATGAGCGGGAGTGGCCAATCCTACGAGCAGTACTTC. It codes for CASSMSGSGQSYEQYF.

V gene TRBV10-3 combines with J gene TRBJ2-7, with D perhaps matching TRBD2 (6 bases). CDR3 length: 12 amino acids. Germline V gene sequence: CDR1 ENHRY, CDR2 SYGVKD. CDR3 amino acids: CAAGLTSYEQYF. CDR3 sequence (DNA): TGTGCTGCGGGACTGACCTCCTACGAGCAGTACTTC.

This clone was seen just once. The CDR3 bases are TGTGCCAGCAGTAGCCTCGGGGGGCGCGGCGGGGCCCTTCTGAACACTGAAGCTTTCTTT. This sequence encodes CASSSLGGRGGALLNTEAFF. V gene TRBV4-2 combines with J gene TRBJ1-1; perhaps TRBD1 as D (6 bases). Trimming left V 6 bases short and J 0 bases short, with 29 bases between. Germline V CDR1 and CDR2: LGHNA, YNFKEQ. There are 20 residues in the CDR3.

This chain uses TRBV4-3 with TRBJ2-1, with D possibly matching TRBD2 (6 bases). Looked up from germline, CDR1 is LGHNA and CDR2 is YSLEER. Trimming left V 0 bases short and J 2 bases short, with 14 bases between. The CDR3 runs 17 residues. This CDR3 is CASSQDSRTIPYNEQFF. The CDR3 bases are TGCGCCAGCAGCCAAGATTCTAGGACTATCCCCTACAATGAGCAGTTCTTC.

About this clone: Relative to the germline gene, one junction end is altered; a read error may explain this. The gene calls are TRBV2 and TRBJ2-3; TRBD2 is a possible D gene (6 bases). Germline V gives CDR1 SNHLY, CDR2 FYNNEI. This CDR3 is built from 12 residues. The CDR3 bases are TGTGCCAGCAGGGAAGGGACTCAGTTGCAGTATTTT. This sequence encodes CASREGTQLQYF. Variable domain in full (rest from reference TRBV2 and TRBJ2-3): EPEVTQTPSHQVTQMGQEVILRCVPISNHLYFYWYRQILGQKVEFLVSFYNNEISEKSEIFDDQFSVERPDGSNFTLKIRSTKLEDSAMYFCASREGTQLQYFGPGTRLTVL.

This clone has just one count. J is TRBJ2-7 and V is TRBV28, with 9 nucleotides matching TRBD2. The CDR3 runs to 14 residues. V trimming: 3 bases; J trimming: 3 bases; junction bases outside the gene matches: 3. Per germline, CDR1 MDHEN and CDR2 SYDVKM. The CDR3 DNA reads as TGTGCCAGCAGTTTTCCACTAGCGGGCTACGAGCAGTACTTC. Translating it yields CASSFPLAGYEQYF.

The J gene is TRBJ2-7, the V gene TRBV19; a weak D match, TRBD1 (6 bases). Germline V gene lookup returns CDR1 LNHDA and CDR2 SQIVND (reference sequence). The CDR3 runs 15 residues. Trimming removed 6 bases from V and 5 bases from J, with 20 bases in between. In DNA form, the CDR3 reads TGTGCCAGTAGAAAACAGGGACATCGGATAGACGAGCAGTACTTC. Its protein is CASRKQGHRIDEQYF.

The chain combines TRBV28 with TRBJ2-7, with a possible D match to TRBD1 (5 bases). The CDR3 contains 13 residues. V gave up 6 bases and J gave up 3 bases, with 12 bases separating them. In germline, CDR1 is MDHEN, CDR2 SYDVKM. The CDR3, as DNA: TGTGCCAGCAGAACAACAGGCTACTACGAGCAGTACTTC. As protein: CASRTTGYYEQYF.

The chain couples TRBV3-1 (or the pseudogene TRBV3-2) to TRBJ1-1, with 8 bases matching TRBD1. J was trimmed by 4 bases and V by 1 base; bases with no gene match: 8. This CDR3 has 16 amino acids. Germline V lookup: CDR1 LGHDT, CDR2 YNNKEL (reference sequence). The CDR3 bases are TGTGCCAGCAGCCAAGGCCCAGGGGGCGCGTTCACTGAAGCTTTCTTT. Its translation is CASSQGPGGAFTEAFF.

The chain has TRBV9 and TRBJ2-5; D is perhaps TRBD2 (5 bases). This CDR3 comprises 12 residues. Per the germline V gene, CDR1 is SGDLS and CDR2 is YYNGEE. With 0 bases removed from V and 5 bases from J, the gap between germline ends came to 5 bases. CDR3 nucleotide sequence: TGTGCCAGCAGCGTAGCGGGGGAGACCCAGTACTTC. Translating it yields CASSVAGETQYF.